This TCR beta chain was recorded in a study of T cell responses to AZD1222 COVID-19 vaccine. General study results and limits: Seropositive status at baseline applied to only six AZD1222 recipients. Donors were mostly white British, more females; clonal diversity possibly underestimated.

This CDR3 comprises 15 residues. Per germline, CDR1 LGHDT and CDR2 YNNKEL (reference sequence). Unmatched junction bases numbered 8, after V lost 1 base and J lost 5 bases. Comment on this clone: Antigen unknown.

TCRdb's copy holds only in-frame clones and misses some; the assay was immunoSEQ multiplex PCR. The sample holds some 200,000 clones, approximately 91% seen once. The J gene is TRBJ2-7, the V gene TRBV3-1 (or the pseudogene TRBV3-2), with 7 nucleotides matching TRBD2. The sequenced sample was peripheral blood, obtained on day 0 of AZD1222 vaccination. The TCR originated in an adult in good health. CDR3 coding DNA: TGTGCCAGCAGCCAAGGCGAACCGACTAGCCACGAGCAGTACTTC. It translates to CASSQGEPTSHEQYF.